This entry concerns a single T cell receptor (beta chain). This record comes from a study of blood T cell repertoires in COVID-19. As handled by the study authors: Amplified reference gene primers provided the basis for estimating nucleated cell counts. TCRdb's table, derived via immunoSEQ multiplex PCR, lists solely in-frame clones and lacks some. V, J and clone size derive from that table, while D and trimming were established from the DNA sequence. Of around 79,000 clones detected, around 90% appear once; the ten largest clones hold approximately 9.1%. This receptor was taken from a human donor in a cohort sampled during active COVID-19. Source material: peripheral blood.

The CDR3 protein is CASSVAEDSSYNEQFF. The DNA of the CDR3 is TGTGCCAGCAGCGTAGCGGAGGACAGCTCCTACAATGAGCAGTTCTTC. The rearrangement uses TRBV9 and TRBJ2-1, with a possible D match to TRBD1 (6 bases). This CDR3 region has 16 residues. From germline, CDR1 is SGDLS and CDR2 YYNGEE. The V end was cut by 0 bases, the J end by 0 bases, with 10 bases between.